This T cell receptor beta chain appears in the sequencing data of a study of blood T cell repertoires in COVID-19 (TCRdb year 2020). Concerning the study at large: Samples covering the acute and convalescent phases of COVID-19 were provided by collaborators in the United States, Italy and Spain. Where available, HLA class I and class II types were taken from metadata supplied by the sample provider and were not determined by assay-based typing. A de-identified subject ID, COVID-19 status, age in years and sex were almost always included in the sample metadata. Deeply sampled blood TCRbeta repertoires from subjects exposed to, actively infected with, or recovered from COVID-19 were included in the dataset. The prospective study material was composed of cDNA or gDNA derived from T cells, B-cell-depleted T cells, or PBMCs. The repertoires were released in a freely available public database meant as a resource for research on the immune response to SARS-CoV-2. The samples were drawn from two sources: the first 160 participants of the ongoing ImmuneRACE study, and 1,254 subjects contributed by 6 global collaborators.

TCRbeta CDR3 regions were amplified from genomic DNA by means of the immunoSEQ Assay, a bias-controlled multiplex PCR. From the authors' description of their analysis: The number of nucleated cells in each sample was estimated by amplification of reference gene primers within the assay. Sequence reads were collapsed and filtered to measure the absolute abundance of every unique TCRbeta CDR3 rearrangement. Productive Simpson clonality was computed per sample as the square root of Simpson's diversity index over productive rearrangements. This is the immuneACCESS table as TCRdb keeps it, with only in-frame sequences that have V and J called. A part of the clones is gone; compared with another copy, unresolved V genes explain less than half, and the rest is unexplained. V, J and clone size were drawn from that table, and D and trimming were deduced from the DNA. The sample table holds roughly 280,000 clones, of which 86% were seen once. The ten largest clones add up to about 3.5% of the sample.

Whole blood was collected in K2EDTA tubes by collaborating institutions according to the institutions' own protocols. For TCRbeta analysis, collaborator samples were shipped as frozen whole blood, as isolated PBMCs, or as DNA extracted from either sample type. CDR1 and CDR2 are read off the germline V gene as KGHSH and LQKENI. The CDR3 goes from the cysteine to the phenylalanine over 16 residues. Just the 48-base CDR3 DNA is kept, in frame starting at base 1. From V the trimming removes 2 bases and from J it removes 5 bases, while the gene matches leave 9 bases of the junction unaccounted for. Of note for this clone: Its antigen remains undetermined. The sample holds no much larger clone one base away, and base qualities are not on file.

General conclusions and limits of the study: How much clinical and demographic metadata was included differed by source and by participant, and the metadata was provided uncurated.

This receptor was taken from a man aged 18 to 30 with active or convalescent COVID-19. The V and J genes are TRBV18 and TRBJ2-3; 8 of the junction bases match TRBD2. Sequencing was carried out using peripheral blood. Here is the DNA: TGTGCCAGCTCACCAACTAGCGGACCTAGGGGAGATACGCAGTATTTT. This translates into CASSPTSGPRGDTQYF.